This TCR beta chain was recorded in a study of OX40 agonist ivuxolimab in advanced cancers. For context, the study as a whole: Ivuxolimab was an agonistic, fully human IgG2 monoclonal antibody directed against OX40 (CD134), a costimulatory receptor. Partial responses occurred in three dose-escalation patients, of whom one had hepatocellular carcinoma and two had cutaneous melanoma. The monotherapy dose-escalation portion (N ≈ 50 patients) of the phase I ivuxolimab trial is reported in the paper. Prior anti-PD-1, anti-PD-L1 or anti-CTLA-4 therapy was permitted, and checkpoint inhibitors had been received by roughly 40% of dose-escalation patients. Peripheral TCRbeta sequencing was intended to test whether TCR sequence diversity was altered and clonal T-cell expansion was caused by ivuxolimab. Of the approximately 50 patients in dose escalation, about 20 had hepatocellular carcinoma, some 15 had melanoma, 9 had renal cell carcinoma and 9 had head and neck cancer. The dose-escalation cohort was over 70% male with a mean age of about 60 years, ranging from about 23 to 85. Intravenous ivuxolimab was administered to patients every 2 weeks at six dose levels: 0.01, 0.1, 0.3, 1.5, 3 and 10 mg/kg. What the authors observed across the whole study: Partial responders in the 0.1-3.0 mg/kg groups had among the lowest normalized peripheral clonal expansion, especially among CD8+ T cells. Clonal expansion of both CD4+ and CD8+ blood T cells was observed from baseline to week 6 at doses 0.1 to 3.0 mg/kg. The antigen specificity of the peripheral T cells that underwent clonal expansion was not determined. After ivuxolimab, more expanded clones were found on average in CD8+ T cells than in CD4+ T cells. Low levels of normalized T-cell clonal expansion were also seen in some patients who did not respond.

To sequence the TCRbeta CDR3 region, genomic DNA was isolated from the sorted cells. The immunoSEQ Assay was used for sequencing of TCRbeta CDR3 regions. The source is immuneACCESS, and TCRdb retained only in-frame sequences with V and J called. Part of the clones is not carried over; for the studies checked, unresolved V genes explain less than half of this, and the remainder is unexplained. This sample is represented by tens of thousands of clones; roughly nine tenths of them were singletons. The top ten clones comprise around 0.3% of the sample. Trimming costs V 0 bases and J 0 bases, and their ends lie 12 bases apart. CDR1 and CDR2 are drawn from the germline V gene (reference sequence): SEHNR, FQNEAQ. Including cysteine and phenylalanine, the CDR3 has 16 amino acids. Only the CDR3 DNA is retained, 48 bases long and in frame from the first base. The trial excluded patients who had a history of autoimmune disease or who were on systemic immunosuppression. Peripheral blood for TCR sequencing was collected from all dose cohorts at baseline, on cycle 4 day 1, and on cycle 7 day 1. The samples were taken from a phase I, first-in-human, multicenter, open-label dose-escalation trial of ivuxolimab. Adults with locally advanced or metastatic melanoma, renal cell carcinoma, hepatocellular carcinoma or head and neck squamous cell carcinoma were enrolled in the trial. Before TCR sequencing, CD4+ T cells and CD8+ T cells from peripheral blood were sorted into separate populations.

Remarks on this clone: It has no known antigen specificity. One base away there is no much larger clone; base qualities are not given.

This specimen consisted of CD4+ or CD8+ T cells sorted from blood, obtained in a trial of the OX40 agonist ivuxolimab. The chain is encoded by TRBV7-9 joined to TRBJ2-7; the best D guess is TRBD1, with 5 bases matching. This TCR came from an adult with an advanced solid tumor such as melanoma, head and neck, liver or kidney cancer. The CDR3 in this case is CASSLAREPSSYEQYF. The nucleotide sequence is given as TGTGCCAGCAGCTTAGCCAGGGAACCCAGCTCCTACGAGCAGTACTTC.